This T cell receptor (beta chain) was observed in a study of blood T cells in healthy people across ages. Study observations and caveats: Donors of long life had a larger count of naive CD4+ cells and greater diversity than aged donors. TCR beta diversity correlated strongly with naive T cell percentage.

Every donor contributed about 10 milliliters of peripheral blood by blood draw. Sample-barcoded 5' priming and a J-beta primer mix drove a second PCR of roughly 6 to 12 cycles. Using its own MiXCR run on the 5' RACE reads, TCRdb lists one record per CDR3 protein. The sample lists 1.5 million or so distinct CDR3 sequences; approximately 40% were seen once. CDR1 is SEHNR, CDR2 FQNEAQ, per germline (reference sequence). Trimming stripped 3 bases from V and 5 bases from J, with 15 bases between. CDR3 size: 15 residues. The sample holds a few counts of this clonotype. Its antigen remains unknown. The sample taken for sequencing was blood. The rearrangement joins TRBV7-9 to TRBJ2-3; tentative D call: TRBD2 (6 bases). This receptor was obtained from a woman between 18 and 30 years old in good health. CDR3 coding DNA: TGTGCCAGCAGCTTGAGTTGGACTACGAGAGATACGCAGTATTTT. As protein: CASSLSWTTRDTQYF.